This is a list of T cell receptor beta chains from one sample in a study of preoperative IRX-2 immunotherapy in early breast cancer. The repertoire was sequenced with immunoSEQ multiplex PCR; TCRdb's copy has only in-frame clones and lacks some. This sample yields about 24,000 clones, of which about 87% are seen a single time; about 30% belongs to the top ten. Here the sequenced sample was tumor tissue, taken after IRX-2 immunotherapy. Every receptor here comes from a human donor with breast cancer. CDR3s include the opening cysteine and the closing phenylalanine or tryptophan. Fields, in order: CDR3 protein, V gene, J gene, clone size. The size field is filled for only some rows; it gives once, few, many or a size class.

CDR3aa: CASSPTGAFAAKNIQYF
v_gene: TRBV18
j_gene: TRBJ2-4
abundance: NA

CDR3aa: CASSPVPGQGGGYTF
v_gene: TRBV18
j_gene: TRBJ1-2
abundance: NA

CDR3aa: CASSLGRGNSPLHF
v_gene: TRBV11-2
j_gene: TRBJ1-6
abundance: NA

CDR3aa: CASNSWPDTQYF
v_gene: TRBV2
j_gene: TRBJ2-3
abundance: NA

CDR3aa: CASSGGQGTYGYTF
v_gene: TRBV9
j_gene: TRBJ1-2
abundance: NA

CDR3aa: CASSEGQHTGELFF
v_gene: TRBV7-7
j_gene: TRBJ2-2
abundance: once

CDR3aa: CAIRSSLSVIYGYTF
v_gene: TRBV10-3
j_gene: TRBJ1-2
abundance: NA

CDR3aa: CASSLYRGAETQYF
v_gene: TRBV5-1
j_gene: TRBJ2-5
abundance: NA

CDR3aa: CASSFGQGAREKLFF
v_gene: TRBV2
j_gene: TRBJ1-4
abundance: NA

CDR3aa: CASSQDGWGQILNYGYTF
v_gene: TRBV4-2
j_gene: TRBJ1-2
abundance: NA

CDR3aa: CAGNPGTGVPGELFF
v_gene: TRBV2
j_gene: TRBJ2-2
abundance: once

CDR3aa: CASSESTGPYGYTF
v_gene: TRBV10-2
j_gene: TRBJ1-2
abundance: once

CDR3aa: CASSFARNTEAFF
v_gene: TRBV28
j_gene: TRBJ1-1
abundance: NA

CDR3aa: CASSKEVRREQFF
v_gene: TRBV4-1
j_gene: TRBJ2-1
abundance: NA

CDR3aa: CASSYSSVNYGYTF
v_gene: TRBV6-5
j_gene: TRBJ1-2
abundance: NA

CDR3aa: CASSLDVENYGYTF
v_gene: TRBV5-4
j_gene: TRBJ1-2
abundance: NA

CDR3aa: CASSPDRGVLLTEAFF
v_gene: TRBV5-1
j_gene: TRBJ1-1
abundance: NA

CDR3aa: CASSPSAVVMNTEAFF
v_gene: TRBV18
j_gene: TRBJ1-1
abundance: NA

CDR3aa: CASSVNPGHNYNEQFF
v_gene: TRBV6-1
j_gene: TRBJ2-1
abundance: NA

CDR3aa: CASSPPGSEDEQFF
v_gene: TRBV18
j_gene: TRBJ2-1
abundance: NA

CDR3aa: CASSPLKGVTGGTGNTIYF
v_gene: TRBV21-1
j_gene: TRBJ1-3
abundance: NA

CDR3aa: CSVEVRRDRGYEQYF
v_gene: TRBV29-1
j_gene: TRBJ2-7
abundance: NA

CDR3aa: CSVGTGGNTIYF
v_gene: TRBV29-1
j_gene: TRBJ1-3
abundance: NA

CDR3aa: CASSFGSVETQYF
v_gene: TRBV28
j_gene: TRBJ2-5
abundance: NA

CDR3aa: CASRLPQGSNQPQHF
v_gene: TRBV28
j_gene: TRBJ1-5
abundance: NA

CDR3aa: CASSPRTSGGYTGELFF
v_gene: TRBV18
j_gene: TRBJ2-2
abundance: NA

CDR3aa: CASSLRSVSPGTGELFF
v_gene: TRBV5-4
j_gene: TRBJ2-2
abundance: NA

CDR3aa: CASSLASQETQYF
v_gene: TRBV5-1
j_gene: TRBJ2-5
abundance: NA

CDR3aa: CASSTGTSETQYF
v_gene: TRBV5-6
j_gene: TRBJ2-5
abundance: NA

CDR3aa: CASSGAQGADTQYF
v_gene: TRBV6-1
j_gene: TRBJ2-3
abundance: NA

CDR3aa: CASTARTEATGELFF
v_gene: TRBV28
j_gene: TRBJ2-2
abundance: once

CDR3aa: CASSLGTALSTYGYTF
v_gene: TRBV11-3
j_gene: TRBJ1-2
abundance: NA

CDR3aa: CASSDSRTGGIGTQYF
v_gene: TRBV5-6
j_gene: TRBJ2-3
abundance: NA

CDR3aa: CASSPSISGAKNIQYF
v_gene: TRBV13
j_gene: TRBJ2-4
abundance: NA

CDR3aa: CAISDSGGHYNEQFF
v_gene: TRBV10-3
j_gene: TRBJ2-1
abundance: NA

CDR3aa: CASSGRSRGMVGYTF
v_gene: TRBV5-5
j_gene: TRBJ1-2
abundance: NA

CDR3aa: CASSVDRVGVTEAFF
v_gene: TRBV9
j_gene: TRBJ1-1
abundance: NA

CDR3aa: CASSYSAGWGNTEAFF
v_gene: TRBV6-5
j_gene: TRBJ1-1
abundance: NA

CDR3aa: CASSQSYGQGNTEAFF
v_gene: TRBV16
j_gene: TRBJ1-1
abundance: NA

CDR3aa: CSVEIWPSPNYGYTF
v_gene: TRBV29-1
j_gene: TRBJ1-2
abundance: NA

CDR3aa: CASSPTGGRELYGYTF
v_gene: TRBV5-5
j_gene: TRBJ1-2
abundance: NA

CDR3aa: CASSEWGSPLHF
v_gene: TRBV10-1
j_gene: TRBJ1-6
abundance: NA

CDR3aa: CASSPPGQRLLDTEAFF
v_gene: TRBV28
j_gene: TRBJ1-1
abundance: NA

CDR3aa: CASSPPATRTDTQYF
v_gene: TRBV18
j_gene: TRBJ2-3
abundance: NA

CDR3aa: CALSRAVGGYGYTF
v_gene: TRBV6-1
j_gene: TRBJ1-2
abundance: NA

CDR3aa: CASGFLPSGTGAAGGTF
v_gene: TRBV2
j_gene: TRBJ1-2
abundance: once

CDR3aa: CASSIGYSGANVLTF
v_gene: TRBV19
j_gene: TRBJ2-6
abundance: NA

CDR3aa: CASSQRGQGNTGELFF
v_gene: TRBV5-1
j_gene: TRBJ2-2
abundance: NA

CDR3aa: CASSVGQGAVNEQFF
v_gene: TRBV9
j_gene: TRBJ2-1
abundance: NA

CDR3aa: CASSLSGTDTQYF
v_gene: TRBV5-8
j_gene: TRBJ2-3
abundance: NA

CDR3aa: CASSGAGYGYTF
v_gene: TRBV28
j_gene: TRBJ1-2
abundance: NA

CDR3aa: CSAKGGGGNTIYF
v_gene: TRBV29-1
j_gene: TRBJ1-3
abundance: once

CDR3aa: CASSQGTRVGTDTQYF
v_gene: TRBV4-2
j_gene: TRBJ2-3
abundance: few

CDR3aa: CASSLVVSADTQYF
v_gene: TRBV7-2
j_gene: TRBJ2-3
abundance: NA

CDR3aa: CASSQADRGMNEKLFF
v_gene: TRBV4-2
j_gene: TRBJ1-4
abundance: NA